This TCR beta chain was recorded in a study of T-cell memory formation after mild COVID-19. Study-level findings and limits: Clones that contracted clustered mainly in CM and EM if CD4+ and in EMRA if CD8+.

TCRdb recomputed calls from the 5' RACE reads with MiXCR, one row per CDR3 protein. The table has around 200,000 distinct CDR3 sequences, roughly 30% seen once. J was trimmed by 4 bases and V by 1 base; bases with no gene match: 3. This CDR3 comprises 15 residues. CDR1 DFQATT and CDR2 SNEGSKA come from the germline V gene (reference sequence). The table lists this clonotype with a few counts. What it binds is unknown. The specimen was PBMCs or a T cell subset sorted from them (not recorded which). The clonotype comes from an adult woman who had mild COVID-19 (a few samples of this study predate the infection). Cell type and time point are not known. The V and J genes are TRBV20-1 and TRBJ2-1; the match to TRBD2 covers 11 bases. CDR3 region: CSARAVAGGYNEQFF. The CDR3 coding sequence is TGCAGTGCTAGAGCTGTAGCGGGAGGGTACAATGAGCAGTTCTTC.